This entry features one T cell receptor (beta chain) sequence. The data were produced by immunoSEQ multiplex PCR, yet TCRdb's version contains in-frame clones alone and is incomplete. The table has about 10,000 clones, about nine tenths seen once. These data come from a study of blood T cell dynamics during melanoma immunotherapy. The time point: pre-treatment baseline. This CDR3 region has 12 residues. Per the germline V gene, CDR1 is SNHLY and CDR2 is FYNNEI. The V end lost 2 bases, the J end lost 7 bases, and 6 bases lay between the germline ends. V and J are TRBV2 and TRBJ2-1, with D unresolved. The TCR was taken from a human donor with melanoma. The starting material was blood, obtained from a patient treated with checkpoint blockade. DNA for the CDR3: TGTGCCAGCAGTGAATTCAGGAATGAGCAGTTCTTC. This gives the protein CASSEFRNEQFF.